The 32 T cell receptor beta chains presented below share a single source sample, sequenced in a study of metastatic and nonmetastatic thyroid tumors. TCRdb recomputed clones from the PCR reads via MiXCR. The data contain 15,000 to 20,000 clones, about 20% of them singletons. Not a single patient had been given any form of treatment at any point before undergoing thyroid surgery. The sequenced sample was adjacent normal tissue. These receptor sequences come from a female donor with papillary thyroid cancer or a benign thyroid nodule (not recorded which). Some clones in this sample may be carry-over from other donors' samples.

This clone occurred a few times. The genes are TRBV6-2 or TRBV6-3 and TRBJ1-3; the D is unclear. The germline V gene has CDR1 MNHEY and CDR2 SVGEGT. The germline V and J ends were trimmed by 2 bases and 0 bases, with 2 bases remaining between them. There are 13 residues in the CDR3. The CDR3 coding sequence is TGTGCCAGCAGTTACAACTCTGGAAACACCATATATTTT. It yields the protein CASSYNSGNTIYF.

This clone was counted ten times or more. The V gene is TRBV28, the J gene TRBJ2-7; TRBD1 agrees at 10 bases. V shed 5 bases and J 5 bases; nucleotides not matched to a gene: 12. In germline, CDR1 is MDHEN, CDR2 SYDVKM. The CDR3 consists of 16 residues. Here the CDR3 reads CASSTQAGTGVDEQYF. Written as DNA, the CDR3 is TGTGCCAGCAGTACCCAAGCCGGGACAGGGGTCGACGAGCAGTACTTC.

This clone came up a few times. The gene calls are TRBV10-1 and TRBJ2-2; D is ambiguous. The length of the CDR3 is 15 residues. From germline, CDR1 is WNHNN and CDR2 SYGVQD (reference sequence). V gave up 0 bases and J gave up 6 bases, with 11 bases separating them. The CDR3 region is CASSESRLGSGELFF. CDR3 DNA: TGCGCCAGCAGTGAGTCCCGGCTGGGTTCCGGGGAGCTGTTTTTT.

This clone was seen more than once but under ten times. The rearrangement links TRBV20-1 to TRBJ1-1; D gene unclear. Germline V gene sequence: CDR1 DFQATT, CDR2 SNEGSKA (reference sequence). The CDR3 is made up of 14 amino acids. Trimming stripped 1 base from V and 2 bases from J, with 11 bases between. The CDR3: CSARGGRANTEAFF. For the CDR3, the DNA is TGCAGTGCTAGAGGCGGCCGGGCCAACACTGAAGCTTTCTTT.

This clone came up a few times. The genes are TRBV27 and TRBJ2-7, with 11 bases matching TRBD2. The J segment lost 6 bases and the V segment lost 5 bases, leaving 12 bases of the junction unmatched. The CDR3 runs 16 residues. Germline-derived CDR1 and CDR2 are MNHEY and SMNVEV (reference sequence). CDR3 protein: CASSRIAGGPLGEQYF. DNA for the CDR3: TGTGCCAGCAGTCGGATAGCGGGAGGGCCCCTCGGCGAGCAGTACTTC.

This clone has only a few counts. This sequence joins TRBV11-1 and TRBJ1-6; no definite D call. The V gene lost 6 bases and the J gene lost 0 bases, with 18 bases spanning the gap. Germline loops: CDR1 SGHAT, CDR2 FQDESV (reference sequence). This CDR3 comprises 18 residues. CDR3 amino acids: CASRSLGVPSSYNSPLHF. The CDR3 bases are TGTGCCAGCAGATCTCTTGGGGTCCCGAGCTCCTATAATTCACCCCTCCACTTT.

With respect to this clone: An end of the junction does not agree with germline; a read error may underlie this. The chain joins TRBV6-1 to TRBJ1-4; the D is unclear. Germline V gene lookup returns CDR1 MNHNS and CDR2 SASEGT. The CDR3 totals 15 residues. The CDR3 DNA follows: TGTGCCAGCAGTGATGTATTGGGTCCGGATGAAAGACTGTTTTTT. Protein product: CASSDVLGPDERLFF.

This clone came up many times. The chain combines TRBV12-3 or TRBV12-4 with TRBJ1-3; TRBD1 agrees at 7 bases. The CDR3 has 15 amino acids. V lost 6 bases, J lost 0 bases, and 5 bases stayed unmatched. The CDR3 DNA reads TGTGCCAGCAGGACAGGGAGCCTCTCTGGAAACACCATATATTTT. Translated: CASRTGSLSGNTIYF.

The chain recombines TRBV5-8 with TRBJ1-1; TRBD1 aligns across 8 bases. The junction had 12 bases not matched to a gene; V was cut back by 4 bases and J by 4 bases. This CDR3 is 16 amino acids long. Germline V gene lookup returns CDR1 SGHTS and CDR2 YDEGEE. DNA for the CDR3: TGTGCCAGCAGCCCCTGGACAGGGAAGCGGCGCACTGAAGCTTTCTTT. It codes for CASSPWTGKRRTEAFF.

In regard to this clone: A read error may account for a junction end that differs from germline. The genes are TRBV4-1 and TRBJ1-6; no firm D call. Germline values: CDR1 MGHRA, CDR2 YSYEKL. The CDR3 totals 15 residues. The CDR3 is CASSQDQAELSPLRF. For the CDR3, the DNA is TGCGCCAGCAGCCAAGATCAGGCAGAGCTTTCACCCCTCCGCTTT.

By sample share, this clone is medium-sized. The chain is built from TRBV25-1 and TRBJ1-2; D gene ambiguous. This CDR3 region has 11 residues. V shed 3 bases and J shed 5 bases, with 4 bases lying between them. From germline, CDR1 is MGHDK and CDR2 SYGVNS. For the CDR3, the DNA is TGTGCCAGCAGTGATCCTTATGGCTACACCTTC. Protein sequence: CASSDPYGYTF.

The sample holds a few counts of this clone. DNA for the CDR3: TGTGCCACCAGCTCCCGAGTTGGAAACACCATATATTTT. Translated: CATSSRVGNTIYF. V gene TRBV15 combines with J gene TRBJ1-3, with unresolved D. The germline V gene encodes CDR1 LNHNV and CDR2 YYDKDF (reference sequence). The CDR3 contains 13 residues. Deletions cut 5 bases from V and 3 bases from J, with 8 bases between.

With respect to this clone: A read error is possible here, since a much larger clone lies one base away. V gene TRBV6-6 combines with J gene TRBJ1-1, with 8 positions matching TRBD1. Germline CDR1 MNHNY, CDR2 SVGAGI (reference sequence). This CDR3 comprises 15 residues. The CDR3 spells CASSYSRTGSTESFF. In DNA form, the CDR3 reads TGTGCCAGCAGTTACTCGCGGACAGGGAGTACTGAATCTTTCTTT.

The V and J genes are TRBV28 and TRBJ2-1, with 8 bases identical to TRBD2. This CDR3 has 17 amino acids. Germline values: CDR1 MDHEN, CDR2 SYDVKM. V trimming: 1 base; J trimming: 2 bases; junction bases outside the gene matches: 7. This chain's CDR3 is CASSLLSGSRPYNEQFF. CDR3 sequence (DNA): TGTGCCAGCAGTTTATTAAGCGGGAGCCGTCCCTACAATGAGCAGTTCTTC.

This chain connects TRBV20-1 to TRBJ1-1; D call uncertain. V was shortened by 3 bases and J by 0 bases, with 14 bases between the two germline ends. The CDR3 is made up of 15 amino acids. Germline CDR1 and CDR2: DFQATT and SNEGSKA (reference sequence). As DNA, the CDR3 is TGCAGTGCTAGTACAGCGCACGAGATGAACACTGAAGCTTTCTTT. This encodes CSASTAHEMNTEAFF.

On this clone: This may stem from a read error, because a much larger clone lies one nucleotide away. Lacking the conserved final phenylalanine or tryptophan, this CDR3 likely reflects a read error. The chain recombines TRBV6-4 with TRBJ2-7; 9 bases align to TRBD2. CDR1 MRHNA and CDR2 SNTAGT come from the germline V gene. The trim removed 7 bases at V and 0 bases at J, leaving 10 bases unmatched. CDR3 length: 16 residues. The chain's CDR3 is CASIPGLASLSYEQYL. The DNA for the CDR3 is TGTGCCAGCATTCCCGGACTAGCGTCTCTCTCCTACGAGCAGTACTTA.

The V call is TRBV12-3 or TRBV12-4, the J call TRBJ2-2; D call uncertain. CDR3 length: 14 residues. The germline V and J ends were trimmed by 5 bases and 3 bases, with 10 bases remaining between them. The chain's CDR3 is CASSPQAYTGELFF. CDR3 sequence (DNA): TGTGCCAGCAGTCCTCAAGCCTACACCGGGGAGCTGTTTTTT.

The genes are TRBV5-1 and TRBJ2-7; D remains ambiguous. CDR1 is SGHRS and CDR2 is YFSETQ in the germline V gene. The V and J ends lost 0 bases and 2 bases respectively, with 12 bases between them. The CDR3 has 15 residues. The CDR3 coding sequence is TGCGCCAGCAGCTTGGGCTTGGGCGGTACCTACGAGCAGTACTTC. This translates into CASSLGLGGTYEQYF.

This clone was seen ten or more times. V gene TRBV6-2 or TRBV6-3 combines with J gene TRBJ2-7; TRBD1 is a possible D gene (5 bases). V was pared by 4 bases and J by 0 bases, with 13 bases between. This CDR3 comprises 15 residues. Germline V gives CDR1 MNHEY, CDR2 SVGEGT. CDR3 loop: CASSSPGQISYEQYF. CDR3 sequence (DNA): TGTGCCAGCAGTTCCCCAGGGCAGATCTCCTACGAGCAGTACTTC.

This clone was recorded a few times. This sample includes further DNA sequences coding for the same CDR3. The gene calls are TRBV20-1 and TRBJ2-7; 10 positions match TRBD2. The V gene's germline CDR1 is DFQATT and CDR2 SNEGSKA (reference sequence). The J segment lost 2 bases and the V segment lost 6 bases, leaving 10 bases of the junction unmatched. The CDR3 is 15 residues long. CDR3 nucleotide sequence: TGCAGTGCGATCCCTAGCGGGAGTTCAACCTACGAGCAGTACTTC. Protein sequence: CSAIPSGSSTYEQYF.

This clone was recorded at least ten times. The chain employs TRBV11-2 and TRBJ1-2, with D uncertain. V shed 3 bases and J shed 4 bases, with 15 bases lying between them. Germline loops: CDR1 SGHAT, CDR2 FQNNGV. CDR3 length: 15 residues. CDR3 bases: TGTGCCAGCAGCTTCGGTGGAGGTGACGTCTATGGCTACACCTTC. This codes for CASSFGGGDVYGYTF.

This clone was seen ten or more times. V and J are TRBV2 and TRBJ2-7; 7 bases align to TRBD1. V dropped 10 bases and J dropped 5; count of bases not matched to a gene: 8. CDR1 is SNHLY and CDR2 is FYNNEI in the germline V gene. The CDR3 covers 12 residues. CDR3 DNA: TGTGCCACTTCTTCCGGGACAGACGAGCAGTACTTC. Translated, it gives CATSSGTDEQYF.

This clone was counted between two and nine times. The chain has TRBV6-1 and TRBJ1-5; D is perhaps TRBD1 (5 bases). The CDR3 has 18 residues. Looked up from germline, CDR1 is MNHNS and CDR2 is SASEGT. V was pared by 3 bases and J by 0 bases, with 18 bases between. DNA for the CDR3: TGTGCCAGCAGTGACGCTAGGGCGGGGGGTTATAGCAATCAGCCCCAGCATTTT. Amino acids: CASSDARAGGYSNQPQHF.

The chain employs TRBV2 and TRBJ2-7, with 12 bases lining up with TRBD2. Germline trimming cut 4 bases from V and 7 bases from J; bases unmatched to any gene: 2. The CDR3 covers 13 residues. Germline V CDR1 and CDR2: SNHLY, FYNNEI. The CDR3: CASSVGLAGEQYF. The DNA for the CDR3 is TGTGCCAGCAGTGTAGGACTAGCGGGAGAGCAGTACTTC.

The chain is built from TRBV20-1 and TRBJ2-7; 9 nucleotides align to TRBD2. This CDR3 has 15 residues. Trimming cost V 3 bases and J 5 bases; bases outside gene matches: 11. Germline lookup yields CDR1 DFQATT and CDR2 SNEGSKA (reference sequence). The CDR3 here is CSARSGSGRIDEQYF. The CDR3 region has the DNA TGCAGTGCTAGGTCTGGTAGCGGGAGAATCGACGAGCAGTACTTC.

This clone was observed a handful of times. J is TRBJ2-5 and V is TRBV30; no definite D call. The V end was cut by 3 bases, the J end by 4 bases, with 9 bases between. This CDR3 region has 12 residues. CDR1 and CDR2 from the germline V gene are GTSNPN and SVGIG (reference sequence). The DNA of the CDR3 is TGTGCCTGGAGGCCCCCGGGAGAGACCCAGTACTTC. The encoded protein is CAWRPPGETQYF.

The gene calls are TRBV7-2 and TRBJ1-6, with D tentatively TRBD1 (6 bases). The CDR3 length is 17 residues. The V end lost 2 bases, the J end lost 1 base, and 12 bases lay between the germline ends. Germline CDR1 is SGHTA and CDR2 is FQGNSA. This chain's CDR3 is CASSLPQGGSYNSPLHF. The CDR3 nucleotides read TGTGCCAGCAGCTTACCACAGGGAGGGTCCTATAATTCACCCCTCCACTTT.

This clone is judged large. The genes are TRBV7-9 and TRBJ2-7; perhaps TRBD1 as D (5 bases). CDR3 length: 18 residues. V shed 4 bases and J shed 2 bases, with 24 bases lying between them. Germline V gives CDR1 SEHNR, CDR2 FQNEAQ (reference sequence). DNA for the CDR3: TGTGCCAGCAGCTCGTCGTTCGGGTCCCCTTGGGGCGCCTACGAGCAGTACTTC. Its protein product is CASSSSFGSPWGAYEQYF.

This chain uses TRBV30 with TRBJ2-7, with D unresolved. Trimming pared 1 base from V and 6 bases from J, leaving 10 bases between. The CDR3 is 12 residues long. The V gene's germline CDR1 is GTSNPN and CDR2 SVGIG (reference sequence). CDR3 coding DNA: TGTGCCTGGAGTGCGACTCTTCTCGAGCAGTACTTC. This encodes CAWSATLLEQYF.

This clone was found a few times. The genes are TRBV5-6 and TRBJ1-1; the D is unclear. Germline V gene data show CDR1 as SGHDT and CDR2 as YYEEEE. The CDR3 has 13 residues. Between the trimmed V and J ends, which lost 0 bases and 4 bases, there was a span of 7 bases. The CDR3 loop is CASSLVRITEAFF. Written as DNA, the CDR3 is TGTGCCAGCAGCTTGGTACGGATCACTGAAGCTTTCTTT.

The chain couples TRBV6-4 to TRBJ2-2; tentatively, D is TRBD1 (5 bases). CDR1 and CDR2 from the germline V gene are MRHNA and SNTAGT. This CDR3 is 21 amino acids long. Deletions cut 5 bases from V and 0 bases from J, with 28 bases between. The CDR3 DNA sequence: TGTGCCAGCAGTAGGTTATTCCCAGGGCCGATAGTCGACACGAACACCGGGGAGCTGTTTTTT. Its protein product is CASSRLFPGPIVDTNTGELFF.

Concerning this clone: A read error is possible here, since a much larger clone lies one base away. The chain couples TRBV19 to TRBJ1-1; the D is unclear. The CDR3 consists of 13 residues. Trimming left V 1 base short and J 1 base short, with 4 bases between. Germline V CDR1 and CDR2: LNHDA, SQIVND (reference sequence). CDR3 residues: CASSIVQNTEAFF. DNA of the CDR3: TGTGCCAGTAGTATAGTCCAGAACACTGAAGCTTTCTTT.